Listed below are T cell receptor beta chains from one sample, sequenced in a study of cytomegalovirus exposure and HLA in healthy donors. Here immunoSEQ multiplex PCR was the method, and the copy in TCRdb shows in-frame clones only, minus some. The data show about 100,000 clones, 78% seen once. The source material was PBMCs. These receptors all come from a woman aged 60-70 years in good health and CMV-seronegative. Both conserved end residues are part of each CDR3. A D gene is named only where the DNA matches it firmly. A clone size is listed for some rows: how often the clone was seen (once, few, many), or a class if it is expanded.

size: -
V: TRBV7-2
D: -
J: TRBJ1-2
DNA: TGTGCCAGCAGCTTAGACAGGGTCAATGGCTACACCTTC
CDR3: CASSLDRVNGYTF

size: -
V: TRBV5-6
D: TRBD1
J: TRBJ1-4
DNA: TGTGCCAGCAGCTTTGGACAGGTTAATGAAAAACTGTTTTTT
CDR3: CASSFGQVNEKLFF

size: -
V: TRBV14
D: -
J: TRBJ2-1
DNA: TGTGCCAGCAGCAGCCGAGGGAGGCATGAGCAGTTCTTC
CDR3: CASSSRGRHEQFF

size: -
V: TRBV2
D: -
J: TRBJ2-6
DNA: TGTGCCAGCAGTGCCCGCTCTGGGGCCAACGTCCTGACTTTC
CDR3: CASSARSGANVLTF

size: -
V: TRBV30
D: TRBD1
J: TRBJ1-5
DNA: TGTGCCTGGAGTGTACGGAGATTGACAGGGGAAAATCAGCCCCAGCATTTT
CDR3: CAWSVRRLTGENQPQHF

size: once
V: TRBV18
D: -
J: TRBJ2-7
DNA: TGTGCCAGCTCACCGAGTGAATTCGTCCAGCAGTACTTC
CDR3: CASSPSEFVQQYF

size: -
V: TRBV6-5
D: -
J: TRBJ2-7
DNA: TGTGCCAGCAGTACCGGAGGGGTCTCCTACGAGCAGTACTTC
CDR3: CASSTGGVSYEQYF

size: -
V: TRBV14
D: -
J: TRBJ2-5
DNA: TGTGCCAGCAGCCAAGATCGAGGATTGGAGACCCAGTACTTC
CDR3: CASSQDRGLETQYF

size: -
V: TRBV7-9
D: TRBD2
J: TRBJ2-7
DNA: TGTGCCAGCAGCCCGGGACTAGCGCCAATTGGGAGTGAGCAGTACTTC
CDR3: CASSPGLAPIGSEQYF

size: -
V: TRBV5-1
D: -
J: TRBJ2-3
DNA: TGCGCCAGCAGCTACGGGGGTTGGCACACAGATACGCAGTATTTT
CDR3: CASSYGGWHTDTQYF

size: -
V: TRBV10-2
D: TRBD2
J: TRBJ2-1
DNA: TGCGCCAGCAGTGGTTCTAGCGGGAGGGAAGATGAGCAGTTCTTC
CDR3: CASSGSSGREDEQFF

size: -
V: TRBV30
D: -
J: TRBJ2-7
DNA: TGTGCCTGGAGTGTACCGTATCAGCGGTCCTACGAGCAGTACTTC
CDR3: CAWSVPYQRSYEQYF

size: -
V: TRBV6-5
D: -
J: TRBJ1-4
DNA: TGTGCCAGCAGGGTAGGGAGGACGTCAAATGAAAAACTGTTTTTT
CDR3: CASRVGRTSNEKLFF

size: -
V: TRBV10-3
D: -
J: TRBJ2-7
DNA: TGTGCCACGACTGGGGCCCTAGCCTACGAGCAGTACTTC
CDR3: CATTGALAYEQYF

size: -
V: TRBV18
D: -
J: TRBJ2-7
DNA: TGTGCCAGCTCACCCCTCTACGAGCAGTACTTC
CDR3: CASSPLYEQYF

size: -
V: TRBV7-2
D: TRBD1
J: TRBJ2-7
DNA: TGTGCCAGCACCACCCGGGACAGATCCTACGAGCAGTACTTC
CDR3: CASTTRDRSYEQYF